A single sample gave rise to the 20 T cell receptor beta chains below, sequenced in a study of blood T cell repertoires in COVID-19. Using immunoSEQ multiplex PCR, the repertoire was profiled, and TCRdb retains in-frame clones only, with some absent. The table has roughly 150,000 clones, 79% seen once. Source material: PBMCs or T cells enriched from blood (not recorded which). These receptors originate from a woman in her 70s in a cohort exposed to, infected with or recovered from COVID-19 (not recorded which).

With regard to this clone: One junction end does not reproduce the germline sequence, and a read error may be involved. V is TRBV7-9 and J is TRBJ2-7, with 10 bases fitting TRBD2. The CDR3 totals 13 residues. Per germline, CDR1 SEHNR and CDR2 FQNEAQ (reference sequence). The chain's CDR3 is CASSLAGEGEQYF. The CDR3, as DNA: TGTGCCAGCAGCCTAGCGGGGGAGGGCGAGCAGTACTTC.

This clone was seen ten or more times. The gene calls are TRBV10-1 and TRBJ2-3; 9 bases fit TRBD2. The CDR3 has 16 amino acids. The junction had 6 bases not matched to a gene; V was cut back by 3 bases and J by 2 bases. Germline CDR1 is WNHNN and CDR2 is SYGVQD (reference sequence). The CDR3 coding sequence is TGCGCCAGCAGTGAAATGCGGGGGGGGGACACAGATACGCAGTATTTT. It yields the protein CASSEMRGGDTDTQYF.

V and J are TRBV2 and TRBJ2-7; TRBD1 matches 10 bases. The CDR3 spans 12 residues. The trim removed 7 bases at V and 6 bases at J, leaving 3 bases unmatched. Germline loops: CDR1 SNHLY, CDR2 FYNNEI. In nucleotides, the CDR3 is TGTGCCAGCACTGGACAGGGGGTCGAGCAGTACTTC. Residues: CASTGQGVEQYF. Based on the CDR3 plus reference TRBV2 and TRBJ2-7, the full variable domain is EPEVTQTPSHQVTQMGQEVILRCVPISNHLYFYWYRQILGQKVEFLVSFYNNEISEKSEIFDDQFSVERPDGSNFTLKIRSTKLEDSAMYFCASTGQGVEQYFGPGTRLTVT.

The gene calls are TRBV7-9 and TRBJ1-3; TRBD1 agrees at 7 bases. This CDR3 has 15 amino acids. The V and J ends lost 5 bases and 2 bases, in that order; junction bases with no gene match: 6. Germline CDR1 is SEHNR and CDR2 is FQNEAQ (reference sequence). The CDR3 reads CASSRLGTAGNTIYF. Written as DNA, the CDR3 is TGTGCCAGCAGCCGCCTTGGGACAGCTGGAAACACCATATATTTT.

The chain is built from TRBV7-9 and TRBJ1-2, with 7 bases aligning to TRBD1. The CDR3 is 14 amino acids. Germline V lookup: CDR1 SEHNR, CDR2 FQNEAQ (reference sequence). Losses at the gene ends were 5 bases for V and 2 bases for J; bases not matched to a gene: 5. In DNA, the CDR3 is TGTGCCAGCAGCCTCGGGACAGTCAACTATGGCTACACCTTC. Its protein product is CASSLGTVNYGYTF.

J is TRBJ2-7 and V is TRBV5-6, with TRBD2 matching over 13 bases. CDR1 is SGHDT and CDR2 is YYEEEE in the germline V gene. This CDR3 region has 16 residues. The trim removed 3 bases at V and 7 bases at J, leaving 10 bases unmatched. CDR3 DNA sequence: TGTGCCAGCAGCTCGGGACTAGCGGGGATCCTTGGGGAGCAGTACTTC. Its translation: CASSSGLAGILGEQYF.

This chain's CDR3 is CASSSNRADRSTNEKLFF. The CDR3 DNA reads as TGTGCCAGCAGTTCAAACAGGGCTGATCGGTCGACTAATGAAAAACTGTTTTTT. The chain employs TRBV28 and TRBJ1-4, with D tentatively TRBD1 (6 bases). Trimming shortened V by 4 bases and J by 2 bases, and 20 bases separated the two germline ends. The CDR3 is 18 residues long. From germline, CDR1 is MDHEN and CDR2 SYDVKM.

This sequence joins TRBV19 and TRBJ2-7, with 14 bases lining up with TRBD2. This CDR3 has 15 residues. Trimming removed 9 bases from V and 7 bases from J; junction bases left unmatched: 11. Germline V CDR1 and CDR2: LNHDA, SQIVND (reference sequence). The CDR3 loop is CASRTSGRQVEEQYF. CDR3 sequence (DNA): TGTGCCAGCCGGACTAGCGGGAGGCAAGTGGAGGAGCAGTACTTC.

The V gene is TRBV7-9, the J gene TRBJ2-5, with D possibly matching TRBD1 (5 bases). This CDR3 comprises 15 residues. Looked up from germline, CDR1 is SEHNR and CDR2 is FQNEAQ (reference sequence). Deletions cut 2 bases from V and 5 bases from J, with 15 bases between. The CDR3 spells CASSLNPAGHETQYF. DNA of the CDR3: TGTGCCAGCAGCTTAAACCCCGCAGGGCATGAGACCCAGTACTTC.

This rearrangement joins TRBV5-8 to TRBJ2-1, with D possibly TRBD2 on 6 matching bases. The V end was cut by 4 bases, the J end by 0 bases, with 14 bases between. The germline gives CDR1 SGHTS, CDR2 YDEGEE. CDR3 length: 16 residues. CDR3 protein: CASSTLGGSSYNEQFF. DNA for the CDR3: TGTGCCAGCAGCACCCTGGGAGGTAGCTCCTACAATGAGCAGTTCTTC. The whole variable domain, filled in from reference TRBV5-8 and TRBJ2-1, reads EAGVTQSPTHLIKTRGQQATLRCSPISGHTSVYWYQQALGLGLQFLLWYDEGEERNRGNFPPRFSGRQFPNYSSELNVNALELEDSALYLCASSTLGGSSYNEQFFGPGTRLTVL.

The J gene is TRBJ2-3, the V gene TRBV12-3 or TRBV12-4; D might be TRBD1 (5 bases). V lost 3 bases to trimming and J lost 5 bases, with 6 bases between them. This CDR3 has 12 amino acids. CDR3 loop: CASSFRGDTQYF. For the CDR3, the DNA is TGTGCCAGCAGTTTTAGGGGAGATACGCAGTATTTT.

This clone was observed once. The CDR3 DNA reads as TGTGCCAGCAAGACAGATACACATAATTCACCCCTCCACTTT. This sequence encodes CASKTDTHNSPLHF. The chain uses TRBV2 and TRBJ1-6, with D perhaps TRBD1 (5 bases). The length of the CDR3 is 14 residues. Trimming took off 7 bases at V and 5 bases at J, with 12 bases between the two ends. Per the germline V gene, CDR1 is SNHLY and CDR2 is FYNNEI.

With respect to this clone: A much bigger clone sits one base away, suggesting this may be a read error. The chain couples TRBV5-6 to TRBJ1-4; 10 bases are shared with TRBD1. V trimming: 2 bases; J trimming: 7 bases; junction bases outside the gene matches: 5. Germline V gene lookup returns CDR1 SGHDT and CDR2 YYEEEE. This CDR3 spans 15 amino acids. CDR3 nucleotide sequence: TGTGCCAGCAGCTTCCGGGACAGGGGAAGTGAAAAACTGTTTTTT. Translating gives CASSFRDRGSEKLFF.

V gene TRBV28 combines with J gene TRBJ1-2, with TRBD1 identical over 8 bases. Losses at the gene ends were 4 bases for V and 4 bases for J; bases not matched to a gene: 2. The V gene's germline CDR1 is MDHEN and CDR2 SYDVKM. This CDR3 has 13 amino acids. The CDR3 here is CASSWGQVYGYTF. For the CDR3, the DNA is TGTGCCAGCAGTTGGGGACAGGTCTATGGCTACACCTTC.

The chain uses TRBV5-1 and TRBJ1-4, with D maybe TRBD1 (6 bases). Germline V gene sequence: CDR1 SGHRS, CDR2 YFSETQ. The CDR3 is made up of 15 amino acids. Between the trimmed V and J ends, which lost 1 base and 0 bases, there was a span of 7 bases. This CDR3 is CASSLQGSTNEKLFF. The CDR3 nucleotides are TGCGCCAGCAGCTTGCAGGGGTCAACTAATGAAAAACTGTTTTTT.

The V and J genes are TRBV27 and TRBJ2-1; 11 bases are shared with TRBD2. The CDR3 has 16 residues. V shed 6 bases and J 7 bases; nucleotides not matched to a gene: 11. CDR1 and CDR2 (germline): MNHEY, SMNVEV (reference sequence). CDR3 amino acids: CASSTRLAGKINEQFF. For the CDR3, the DNA is TGTGCCAGCAGCACCAGACTAGCGGGAAAAATAAATGAGCAGTTCTTC.

This clone appeared a few times. The gene calls are TRBV18 and TRBJ2-2, with 8 positions matching TRBD2. With 1 base clipped from V and 0 bases from J, the junction kept 4 bases outside the gene matches. CDR1 and CDR2 from the germline V gene are KGHSH and LQKENI. The CDR3 is 17 residues long. The CDR3 nucleotides are TGTGCCAGCTCACCACTAATTAGCGGGACGAACACCGGGGAGCTGTTTTTT. Its protein is CASSPLISGTNTGELFF.

With respect to this clone: The same CDR3 also results from other DNA sequences found in this sample. The genes are TRBV18 and TRBJ2-2; D may be TRBD1 (5 bases). Trimming left V 3 bases short and J 0 bases short, with 8 bases between. Looked up from germline, CDR1 is KGHSH and CDR2 is LQKENI. The CDR3 consists of 15 residues. CDR3 protein: CASSPQGANTGELFF. CDR3 nucleotides: TGTGCCAGCTCACCGCAGGGCGCGAACACCGGGGAGCTGTTTTTT.

The sample holds one count of this clone. This chain links TRBV28 with TRBJ2-5; tentatively, D is TRBD2 (5 bases). This CDR3 has 14 amino acids. V lost 3 bases to trimming and J lost 2 bases, with 10 bases between them. Germline CDR1 reads MDHEN; CDR2 reads SYDVKM. CDR3 sequence: CASSLTGIQETQYF. The CDR3 DNA sequence: TGTGCCAGCAGTTTGACGGGGATACAAGAGACCCAGTACTTC.

J is TRBJ1-5 and V is TRBV1; the table's D gene call, TRBD1, was not cross checked with the DNA. TRBV1 represents a pseudogene. The CDR3 is 20 residues long. CDR3 amino acids: CTSSSHCPGRRGHNGQPQHF. The CDR3 nucleotides read TGCACCAGCAGCTCGCATTGCCCCGGACGCAGGGGGCACAATGGTCAGCCCCAGCATTTT.